This passage covers 14 T cell receptor beta chains from one sample sequenced in a study of regulatory and conventional T cells in RAG deficiency. Profiling relied on immunoSEQ multiplex PCR, and the TCRdb table lists in-frame clones only, not all of them. The sample lists approximately 12,000 clones, around 94% seen once, with about 1.1% in the top ten. The sorted conventional CD4+ T cells were CD25-low and CD127-high, with genomic DNA sequenced. These same data were also listed under a study on regulatory T cells. As reported in that work: Amplification used 52 TRBV primers and 13 TRBJ primers.

The sequencing input was CD4+ effector T cells sorted from blood. Receptors originate from a human donor in good health.

This rearrangement joins TRBV5-1 to TRBJ2-1, with D possibly TRBD2 on 5 matching bases. The germline V gene encodes CDR1 SGHRS and CDR2 YFSETQ. The V end lost 0 bases, the J end lost 8 bases, and 9 bases lay between the germline ends. There are 13 residues in the CDR3. CDR3 in amino acids: CASSLGRGDEQFF. In DNA, the CDR3 is TGCGCCAGCAGCTTGGGTCGGGGAGATGAGCAGTTCTTC.

The chain is built from TRBV28 and TRBJ1-5; D remains ambiguous. The CDR3 is 15 residues long. Trimming cost V 3 bases and J 4 bases, with 13 bases left between them. Germline V gene sequence: CDR1 MDHEN, CDR2 SYDVKM. The CDR3 loop is CASSFDTPGNQPQHF. CDR3 DNA sequence: TGTGCCAGCAGTTTCGACACCCCAGGTAATCAGCCCCAGCATTTT.

V is TRBV5-1 and J is TRBJ2-1; no definite D call. Trimming cost V 2 bases and J 5 bases, with 14 bases left between them. This CDR3 comprises 15 residues. Germline assignment: CDR1 SGHRS and CDR2 YFSETQ. The DNA for the CDR3 is TGCGCCAGCAGCTTAAGGGTTGGTGTTAACAATGAGCAGTTCTTC. As protein: CASSLRVGVNNEQFF.

This clone has more than one count but fewer than ten. The chain joins TRBV28 to TRBJ1-2, with 8 bases matching TRBD1. There are 14 residues in the CDR3. Trimming cost V 6 bases and J 4 bases; bases outside gene matches: 7. Germline V gene data show CDR1 as MDHEN and CDR2 as SYDVKM. CDR3 loop: CASRRRGRGYGYTF. CDR3 nucleotides: TGTGCCAGCAGACGCAGGGGGCGGGGCTATGGCTACACCTTC.

For this clone: Germline and junction disagree at one end, which may indicate a read error. The genes are TRBV30 and TRBJ2-3; TRBD1 is a possible D gene (5 bases). The CDR3 runs 13 residues. Per germline, CDR1 GTSNPN and CDR2 SVGIG (reference sequence). For the CDR3, the DNA is TGTGCCTGGAGTGTGATGAGAACAGGTACGCAGTATTTT. Protein: CAWSVMRTGTQYF.

This clone has a single count. This sequence joins TRBV19 and TRBJ1-3; the match to TRBD1 covers 7 bases. The CDR3 spans 16 residues. Trimming took 6 bases from V and 2 from J; bases not matched to a gene: 10. Germline V gene data show CDR1 as LNHDA and CDR2 as SQIVND (reference sequence). CDR3 loop: CASSTTPTGTGNTIYF. CDR3 nucleotide sequence: TGTGCCAGTAGCACAACCCCGACAGGGACTGGAAACACCATATATTTT.

In this sample, this clone turned up once. V and J are TRBV5-1 and TRBJ2-7; TRBD1 is a possible D gene (6 bases). The CDR3 covers 14 residues. The V end lost 0 bases, the J end lost 3 bases, and 10 bases lay between the germline ends. Germline-derived CDR1 and CDR2 are SGHRS and YFSETQ. CDR3 in DNA: TGCGCCAGCAGCTTGGCCCCACAGGGCTACGAGCAGTACTTC. Amino acid sequence: CASSLAPQGYEQYF.

The chain combines TRBV20-1 with TRBJ2-7; a weak D match, TRBD1 (6 bases). The CDR3 is 11 residues long. The V gene's germline CDR1 is DFQATT and CDR2 SNEGSKA (reference sequence). Between the trimmed V and J ends, which lost 3 bases and 4 bases, there was a span of 7 bases. CDR3 sequence: CSARRGYEQYF. The CDR3 bases are TGCAGTGCTAGGAGGGGGTACGAGCAGTACTTC.

This sequence joins TRBV2 and TRBJ2-7; the match to TRBD2 covers 7 bases. Germline CDR1 is SNHLY and CDR2 is FYNNEI. CDR3 length: 15 amino acids. V was clipped by 8 bases and J by 0 bases; unmatched bases: 10. The CDR3 loop is CASWDSGRPSYEQYF. The DNA for the CDR3 is TGTGCCAGCTGGGATAGCGGGCGTCCCTCCTACGAGCAGTACTTC. The full variable domain, with the rest looked up from reference TRBV2 and TRBJ2-7, is EPEVTQTPSHQVTQMGQEVILRCVPISNHLYFYWYRQILGQKVEFLVSFYNNEISEKSEIFDDQFSVERPDGSNFTLKIRSTKLEDSAMYFCASWDSGRPSYEQYFGPGTRLTVT.

This chain links TRBV18 with TRBJ1-2, with 7 bases identical to TRBD1. CDR1 and CDR2 (germline): KGHSH, LQKENI. The CDR3 is 13 amino acids. Trimming removed 4 bases from V and 8 bases from J; junction bases left unmatched: 7. The CDR3 DNA follows: TGTGCCAGCTCACTTCGGGACAGAATGGGCTACACCTTC. Its protein is CASSLRDRMGYTF.

This clone occurred once. The chain recombines TRBV6-1 with TRBJ1-5; D is undetermined. V shed 2 bases and J shed 5 bases, with 7 bases lying between them. Germline CDR1 reads MNHNS; CDR2 reads SASEGT. The CDR3 covers 13 residues. The CDR3 spells CASSELRDQPQHF. In DNA form, the CDR3 reads TGTGCCAGCAGTGAACTCCGAGATCAGCCCCAGCATTTT.

This sequence joins TRBV4-1 and TRBJ1-1, with D possibly matching TRBD1 (5 bases). In germline, CDR1 is MGHRA, CDR2 YSYEKL. This CDR3 spans 13 amino acids. The V end lost 6 bases, the J end lost 4 bases, and 12 bases lay between the germline ends. CDR3 nucleotide sequence: TGCGCCAGCAGTCGAGGGGCCTCCACTGAAGCTTTCTTT. Its protein product is CASSRGASTEAFF.

This clone was observed once. V is TRBV28 and J is TRBJ1-6; D is undetermined. The CDR3 loop spans 11 amino acids. Trimming shortened V by 4 bases and J by 5 bases, and 0 bases separated the two germline ends. Germline CDR1 reads MDHEN; CDR2 reads SYDVKM. CDR3 loop: CASSYNSPLHF. DNA for the CDR3: TGTGCCAGCAGTTATAATTCACCCCTCCACTTT.

The chain joins TRBV13 to TRBJ1-6; D gene unclear. CDR3 length equals 14 residues. V was pared by 2 bases and J by 0 bases, with 2 bases between. Germline V gene lookup returns CDR1 PRHDT and CDR2 FYEKMQ (reference sequence). The CDR3, as DNA: TGTGCCAGCAGCTTACGCTCCTATAATTCACCCCTCCACTTT. This encodes CASSLRSYNSPLHF. The whole variable domain, remainder taken from reference TRBV13 and TRBJ1-6, is AAGVIQSPRHLIKEKRETATLKCYPIPRHDTVYWYQQGPGQDPQFLISFYEKMQSDKGSIPDRFSAQQFSDYHSELNMSSLELGDSALYFCASSLRSYNSPLHFGNGTRLTVT.